This T cell receptor beta chain was sequenced in a study of T-cell memory formation after mild COVID-19. cDNA libraries for TCR alpha and TCR beta, carrying sample barcodes and UMIs, came from 5'RACE with constant-segment primers. TCRdb independently ran MiXCR on the 5' RACE reads; one entry per CDR3 protein. This table holds hundreds of thousands of distinct CDR3 sequences, just under 20% found once. V was cut by 5 bases and J by 5 bases, with 16 bases left in between. Germline values: CDR1 SGHVS, CDR2 FQNEAQ. The CDR3 covers 15 residues. V gene TRBV7-8 combines with J gene TRBJ1-5; D remains unclear. The source is a man aged 18 to 35 who had mild COVID-19 (a few samples of this study predate the infection). Cell type and time point are not known. What was sequenced was PBMCs or a T cell subset sorted from them (not recorded which). The DNA for the CDR3 is TGTGCCAGCAGCCTAAGGTACACCCTGGATCAGCCCCAGCATTTT. It yields the protein CASSLRYTLDQPQHF.